The source of this TCR beta chain is a study of blood T cell repertoires in COVID-19 (dated by TCRdb to the early 2020s). As for the study more broadly: Collaborator samples came from the United States, Italy and Spain and covered acute and convalescent phases of COVID-19. The material from the prospective study consisted of cDNA or gDNA derived from T cells, B-cell-depleted T cells, or PBMCs. Deeply sampled blood TCRbeta repertoires from subjects exposed to, actively infected with, or recovered from COVID-19 were included in the dataset. The repertoires were released in a freely available public database intended as a resource for research on the immune response to SARS-CoV-2. The samples were drawn from the first 160 participants of the ongoing ImmuneRACE study and from roughly 1,300 subjects provided by 6 global collaborators. The sample metadata nearly always contained a de-identified subject ID, COVID-19 status, age in years and sex. Where available, HLA class I and class II types were obtained from metadata supplied by the sample provider rather than from assay-based typing. Beyond this particular receptor, the publication reports: Clinical and demographic metadata were provided uncurated, with the amount varying by source and participant.

Collaborating institutions collected whole blood in K2EDTA tubes following their own protocols. For TCRbeta analysis, collaborators shipped samples as frozen whole blood, isolated PBMCs, or DNA extracted from either of those sample types. TCRbeta CDR3 regions were amplified from genomic DNA using the immunoSEQ Assay, a bias-controlled multiplex PCR. The original pipeline was this. The number of nucleated cells in each sample was estimated by amplification of reference gene primers within the assay. Sequence reads were collapsed and filtered to measure the absolute abundance of every unique TCRbeta CDR3 rearrangement. Productive Simpson clonality was computed per sample as the square root of Simpson's diversity index over productive rearrangements. As stored in TCRdb, this immuneACCESS dataset retains in-frame rearrangements with V and J assigned. A fraction of the clones does not appear; measured against another copy, unresolved V genes explain less than half of the discrepancy, and the remainder lacks a known reason. From that table come the V and J calls and clone size; the DNA was used to work out D and trimming. The sample data list around 190,000 clones, and less than 90% of these were observed just once. The leading ten clones occupy around 20% of the sample.

On this clone: Its antigen is not yet known. There are no base qualities to consult, and no much larger clone falls within one base.

The CDR3 spans 15 residues, from the cysteine through the phenylalanine. Only the CDR3 part of the read is kept: 45 bases, read in frame from the first base. Per the germline V gene, MDHEN is the CDR1 and SYDVKM is the CDR2. After removal of 7 bases from V and 6 bases from J, the junction retains 9 bases not matched to a gene. The TCR sequence derives from a man aged 65 to 79 with active or convalescent COVID-19. Sequenced input: peripheral blood. The V and J segments used are TRBV28 and TRBJ2-1; 10 bases in between match TRBD2. Read as DNA, the sequence is TGTGCCAGCACCCCCCTTCTAGCGGGAGTCAATGAGCAGTTCTTC. Translated, this is CASTPLLAGVNEQFF.